This record looks at one T cell receptor (beta chain) sequence and its context. This sample was taken from a study of blood T cells in healthy people across ages. Trimming removed 4 bases at V and 5 bases at J, with 11 bases between. Germline loops: CDR1 SGHRS, CDR2 YFSETQ. This CDR3 is built from 13 residues. Using a J-beta primer mix together with a sample-barcoded 5' primer, a second PCR was run for about 6 to 11 cycles. One entry per CDR3 protein results from TCRdb running MiXCR on the 5' RACE reads. The sample consists of approximately 1.5 million distinct CDR3 sequences, approximately 42% of them appearing once.

The sequenced sample was blood. V is TRBV5-1 and J is TRBJ2-3; unclear D gene. This clonotype was obtained from a woman aged 18-29 years in good health. Here the CDR3 DNA reads TGCGCCAGCAGCGCCCGGGCCTTAGATACGCAGTATTTT. Translated, it gives CASSARALDTQYF.